This T cell receptor beta chain was retrieved from a study of shared clonotypes between healthy human individuals. Germline CDR1 is MNHNS and CDR2 is SASEGT. The CDR3 loop spans 13 amino acids. The ends were cut back, 8 bases at V and 2 bases at J, with 11 bases in the middle. Whole-study results and caveats: It was observed that roughly 4.8% of naive CD4 clonotypes were shared across a handful of donors.

Each cell subset's genomic DNA was divided evenly among several immunoSEQ plates. Tens of thousands of T cell genomes (around 190 ng DNA) went into each sorted-subset replicate. The protocol was immunoSEQ multiplex PCR, while the TCRdb copy is restricted to in-frame clones and leaves out a portion. The table includes some 680,000 clones, 55% to 85% detected once. A word on this clone: Its antigen is not known.

The clonotype originates from a woman aged 25 to 45 in good health. Input material: memory CD4+ T cells sorted from blood. Specified subset: CD45RA-negative fraction. The gene calls are TRBV6-1 and TRBJ2-3, with D possibly TRBD1 on 5 matching bases. As DNA, the CDR3 is TGTGCCAGCCCGGACACCTACACAGATACGCAGTATTTT. It encodes CASPDTYTDTQYF.